These T cell receptor beta chains were read from a single sample in a study of CD8 T cells in ankylosing spondylitis. TCRdb recomputed calls from the 5' RACE reads with MiXCR, one row per CDR3 protein. The top ten clones hold around 7% of a sample with about 540,000 distinct CDR3 sequences, 12% of them seen once. Material for sequencing was blood, either unsorted or a sorted T cell fraction (not recorded which). These receptors were obtained from a male donor with ankylosing spondylitis. Each CDR3 is given without its conserved first and last residue. Clone size, where shown, is once, few, many, or a class for clones that have expanded.

v_call,cdr3_length,j_call,clone_size,cdr3_aa
TRBV12-3/TRBV12-4,15,TRBJ1-1,many,ASSFGGRLTMNTEAF
TRBV20-1,10,TRBJ2-5,few,SAGTDGETQY
TRBV28,12,TRBJ1-1,NA,ASSIRTGYTEAF
TRBV20-1,11,TRBJ1-5,NA,SATGHSNQPQH
TRBV29-1,11,TRBJ1-2,NA,SVFGQGFDGYT
TRBV5-1,15,TRBJ2-1,NA,ASSVAGGTGGVNEQF
TRBV20-1,14,TRBJ2-1,NA,SARDVWERSYNEQF
TRBV7-9,13,TRBJ1-6,few,ASSPEGTNNSPLH
TRBV20-1,13,TRBJ2-3,NA,SAGYPETGTDTQY
TRBV7-2,14,TRBJ2-5,NA,ASSLTSGSRGETQY
TRBV12-3/TRBV12-4,11,TRBJ1-1,NA,ASSLLGATEAF
TRBV20-1,13,TRBJ2-4,NA,SATSAGGLGNIQY
TRBV4-1,14,TRBJ2-3,many,ASSRLQGASTDTQY
TRBV7-9,12,TRBJ2-1,few,ASSSNLNYNEQF
TRBV11-3,14,TRBJ2-4,NA,ASSWWDREWGNIQY
TRBV5-1,13,TRBJ2-5,NA,ASSSGQGPWETQY
TRBV20-1,13,TRBJ2-1,NA,SAKLAGDSYNEQF
TRBV30,11,TRBJ1-5,NA,AWSRTEAQPQH
TRBV7-2,12,TRBJ1-1,NA,ASSLGAGGPEAF
TRBV29-1,11,TRBJ2-3,many,SVQWGSADTQY
TRBV7-8,14,TRBJ2-2,few,ASSLGGGQVTGELF
TRBV5-1,13,TRBJ1-5,few,ASSFGTGVGQPQH
TRBV7-2,14,TRBJ2-1,NA,ASSSPTSGGWGEQF
TRBV4-1,12,TRBJ2-7,NA,ASSQVGQGRGQY
TRBV20-1,13,TRBJ2-5,NA,SASGLAGASETQY
TRBV24-1,13,TRBJ2-1,many,ATSDLGGPHNEQF
TRBV20-1,16,TRBJ2-2,NA,SARDTGTSGRNTGELF
TRBV10-3,13,TRBJ2-7,many,AISGARDTGAEQY